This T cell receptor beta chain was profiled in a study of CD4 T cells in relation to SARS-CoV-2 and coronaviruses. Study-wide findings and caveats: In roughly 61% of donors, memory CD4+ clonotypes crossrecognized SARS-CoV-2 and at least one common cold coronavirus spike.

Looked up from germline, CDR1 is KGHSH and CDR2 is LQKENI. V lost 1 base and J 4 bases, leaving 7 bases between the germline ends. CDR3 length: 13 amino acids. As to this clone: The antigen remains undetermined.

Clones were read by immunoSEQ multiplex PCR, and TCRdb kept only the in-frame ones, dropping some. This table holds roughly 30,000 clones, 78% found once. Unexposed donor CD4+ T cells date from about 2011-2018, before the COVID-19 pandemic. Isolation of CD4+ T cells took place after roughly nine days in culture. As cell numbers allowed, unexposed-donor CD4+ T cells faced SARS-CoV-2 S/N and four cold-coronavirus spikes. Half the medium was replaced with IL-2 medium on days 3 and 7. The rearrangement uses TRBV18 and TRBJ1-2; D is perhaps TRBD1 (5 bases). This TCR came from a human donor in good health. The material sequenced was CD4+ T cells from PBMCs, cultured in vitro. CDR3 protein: CASSPQGPYGYTF. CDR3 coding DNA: TGTGCCAGCTCACCACAGGGGCCCTATGGCTACACCTTC.